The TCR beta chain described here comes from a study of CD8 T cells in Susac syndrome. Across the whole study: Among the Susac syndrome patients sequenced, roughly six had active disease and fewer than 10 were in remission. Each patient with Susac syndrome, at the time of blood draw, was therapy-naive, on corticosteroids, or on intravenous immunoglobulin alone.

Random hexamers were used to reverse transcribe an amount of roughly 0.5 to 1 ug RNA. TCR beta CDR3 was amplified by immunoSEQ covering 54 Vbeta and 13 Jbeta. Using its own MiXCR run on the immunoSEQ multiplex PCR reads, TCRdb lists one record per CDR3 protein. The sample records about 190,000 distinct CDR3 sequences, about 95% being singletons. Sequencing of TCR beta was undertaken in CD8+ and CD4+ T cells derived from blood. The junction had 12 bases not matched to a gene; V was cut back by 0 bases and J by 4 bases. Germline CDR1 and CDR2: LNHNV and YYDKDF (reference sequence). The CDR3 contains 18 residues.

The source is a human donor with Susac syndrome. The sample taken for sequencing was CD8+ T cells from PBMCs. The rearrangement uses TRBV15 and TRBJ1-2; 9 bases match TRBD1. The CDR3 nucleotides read TGTGCCACCAGCAGAGATCAGGACAGGGGCGCACATGGCTATGGCTACACCTTC. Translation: CATSRDQDRGAHGYGYTF.